This T cell receptor beta chain is drawn from a study of metastatic and nonmetastatic thyroid tumors (dated by TCRdb to the early 2020s). About the investigation overall: Repertoires from peripheral blood and from tumor or nodule tissue samples of malignant and benign thyroid patients were compared.

Libraries were made using PCR. The sequencer listed for this sample is Illumina HiSeq 4000. High-throughput sequencing was used to profile the TCR beta-chain CDR3 region of each patient. From the authors' description of their analysis: The researchers built a classifier to tell apart papillary thyroid cancer patients with distant metastasis, based on CDR3 differences among clinicopathological groups. Repertoire diversity was assessed with the Shannon index, and tumor-blood repertoire similarity with the Morisita-Horn index. The raw public reads went through TCRdb reprocessing: fastp at Q25, MiXCR clone calling, in-frame beta chains kept. These V and J calls are TCRdb output, not the study's own analysis. The sample includes under 30,000 clones, with approximately 17% observed a single time. The ten largest clones add up to approximately 6.5% of the sample. This clone is assessed as medium-sized (0.01 to 0.1%). The antigen this receptor binds is unknown. The sample holds no much larger clone one base away, and base qualities are not on file.

Trimming removed 2 bases from V and 1 base from J, leaving 5 bases between the germline ends. The CDR3, from cysteine to phenylalanine, totals 13 residues. The read is trimmed to its CDR3 DNA, 39 bases read in frame from base 1. For CDR1 and CDR2, the germline V gene lists MDHEN and SYDVKM. Overall study outcomes, separate from this receptor: In both blood and tumor samples, malignant tumors were reported to have significantly higher TCR beta diversity than benign nodules.

No treatment had been received by any patient before thyroid surgery. The study retrospectively analysed patient clinical samples collected from the early 2010s to the late 2010s using T-cell receptor beta sequencing. The V and J genes are TRBV28 and TRBJ2-5, with TRBD2 perhaps the D gene, on 5 matching bases. Sequencing was done on a sample of blood. The clonotype originates from a male donor with papillary thyroid cancer or a benign thyroid nodule (not recorded which). Some clones in this sample may be carry-over from other donors' samples. CDR3 reads: CASSLRGQETQYF. The nucleotide sequence reads as follows: TGTGCCAGCAGTTTACGGGGCCAAGAGACCCAGTACTTC.